This record looks at one TCR beta chain sequence and its context. Antigen unknown. The sample is drawn from a study of T cell responses to AZD1222 COVID-19 vaccine. Looking at the study overall: Pooled in the analysis were second doses at about 4 or about 12 weeks.

Trimming removed 0 bases from V and 6 bases from J, with 15 bases in between. Per the germline V gene, CDR1 is SGHRS and CDR2 is YFSETQ. This CDR3 spans 16 amino acids. Whole-study results and caveats: Only after the peak T cell response were repertoires sampled. Seropositive AZD1222 recipients at baseline numbered only five or six.

Sequenced by immunoSEQ multiplex PCR; TCRdb stores in-frame clones only, minus some. The sample records a few hundred thousand clones, about 92% being singletons. This clonotype was obtained from an adult in good health. The rearrangement links TRBV5-1 to TRBJ2-2; D tentatively reads TRBD1 or TRBD2 (6 bases each). The sample here was peripheral blood, taken on day 0 of AZD1222 vaccination. The CDR3 region has the DNA TGCGCCAGCAGCTTGGGATTAGCGGAGGGGGCCGGGGAGCTGTTTTTT. Its translation: CASSLGLAEGAGELFF.